Sequencing of this TCR beta chain was carried out in a study of T cells in Graves' hyperthyroidism and ophthalmopathy. Study-wide results and caveats: Researchers found most expanded thyroid clonotypes above 0.001 in blood as well.

Amplification targeted TCR beta CDR3 regions from RNA transcripts. HTBI primers were the set used in a first-round RT-PCR of the TCR CDR3. Each CDR3 protein is one row after TCRdb ran MiXCR on the multiplex PCR reads. The repertoire has 530,000 or so distinct CDR3 sequences, roughly a quarter of them found once; the top ten carry roughly 10%. This clonotype was recorded only once. Its antigen is unknown. The CDR3 covers 15 residues. Per germline, CDR1 MNHEY and CDR2 SVGEGT. The V and J ends lost 4 bases and 1 base respectively, with 14 bases between them. Clinical symptoms, serum thyroxine and TRAb, thyroid ultrasound and orbital computed tomography together formed the diagnostic basis.

Sequences were obtained from blood. The clonotype originates from a woman in her twenties or thirties with Graves' ophthalmopathy. The V gene is TRBV6-2 or TRBV6-3, the J gene TRBJ2-7, with D perhaps matching TRBD2 (6 bases). Written as DNA, the CDR3 is TGTGCCAGCAGTTTGGAGGGGCGCGTGTCCTACGAGCAGTACTTC. It codes for CASSLEGRVSYEQYF.